This TCR beta chain was found in a study of T-cell reconstitution after alpha-beta-depleted transplantation in children. Preparation of the TCRbeta library involved a method that used unique molecular identifiers. TCRdb reprocessed the PCR reads via MiXCR and lists one record per CDR3 protein. The sample yields around 380,000 distinct CDR3 sequences, roughly a tenth seen once. This clonotype appeared many times. Trimming removed 4 bases from V and 4 bases from J, with 23 bases in between. CDR1 and CDR2 (germline): SGDLS, YYNGEE. This CDR3 has 18 residues. The rearrangement joins TRBV9 to TRBJ2-2, with D possibly matching TRBD1 (6 bases). The sequence was collected from a human donor who donated a stem cell graft to a child with acute myeloid leukemia. The specimen comprised PBMCs from the stem cell graft donor, sampled from the stem cell graft. The CDR3 DNA follows: TGTGCCAGCAGCCCCTACGCACAACAGGGCAGTGGCACCGGGGAGCTGTTTTTT. It yields the protein CASSPYAQQGSGTGELFF.